These 11 T cell receptor beta chains were sequenced from one sample in a study of blood T cells in healthy people across ages (dated by TCRdb to about 2015). Library prep was done by 5' RACE. TCRdb names Illumina HiSeq 2500 as the instrument used. A second PCR of 7 to 11 cycles was performed with a sample-barcoded 5' primer and a J-beta primer mix. TCRdb reprocessing: public reads trimmed at Q25 with fastp, clones called with MiXCR, in-frame beta chains kept. Duplicate CDR3 protein sequences are folded into a single record with the most common DNA and genes. This sample gives about 670,000 distinct CDR3 sequences in total; around 41% of them show up just once. Together, the top ten hold approximately 29% of the sample. The sample comprised blood. These receptors were taken from a man aged 80 or over in good health.

Many counts were recorded for this clonotype. The rearrangement joins TRBV29-1 to TRBJ2-5; D gene unclear. Trimming stripped 3 bases from V and 8 bases from J, with 7 bases between. The CDR3 is 10 amino acids. The germline CDR1 and CDR2 sequences are SQVTM and ANQGSEA. The CDR3: CSVEEQTQYF. Here the CDR3 DNA reads TGCAGCGTTGAGGAACAAACCCAGTACTTC.

This clonotype came up many times. This could be a read error, since a much larger clone is one nucleotide away. This chain uses TRBV29-1 with TRBJ2-5; 14 bases match TRBD2. Per the germline V gene, CDR1 is SQVTM and CDR2 is ANQGSEA. V lost 1 base, J lost 11 bases, and 15 bases stayed unmatched. The CDR3 spans 17 residues. As DNA, the CDR3 is TGCAGCGTTGAAGGGACAGCGACTAGCGGGAGGGTCGGTGAGCAGTACTTC. Amino acid sequence: CSVEGTATSGRVGEQYF.

A few counts support this clonotype. The chain uses TRBV20-1 and TRBJ1-2; D gene ambiguous. Per the germline V gene, CDR1 is DFQATT and CDR2 is SNEGSKA (reference sequence). The length of the CDR3 is 13 residues. Trimming took off 3 bases at V and 6 bases at J, with 14 bases between the two ends. DNA for the CDR3: TGCAGTGCTAGTGAGAGGATTATAAATGGCTACACCTTC. Its translation is CSASERIINGYTF.

V gene TRBV9 combines with J gene TRBJ2-1; 10 positions match TRBD1. Looked up from germline, CDR1 is SGDLS and CDR2 is YYNGEE. The V segment lost 0 bases and the J segment 7 bases; nucleotides outside the gene matches: 7. The length of the CDR3 is 16 residues. The CDR3 sequence is CASSVGPRDRGNEQFF. In DNA form, the CDR3 reads TGTGCCAGCAGCGTAGGCCCCAGGGACAGGGGTAATGAGCAGTTCTTC.

This chain uses TRBV4-3 with TRBJ1-4, with no clear D. V dropped 0 bases and J dropped 12 bases, with 20 bases sitting between them. Germline CDR1 reads LGHNA; CDR2 reads YSLEER. The CDR3 spans 16 residues. CDR3 loop: CASSQEFQDHYRELFF. The CDR3 DNA sequence: TGCGCCAGCAGCCAAGAATTCCAGGACCATTACAGAGAACTGTTTTTT.

The CDR3 DNA sequence: TGCGCCAGCAGCTTGGTTTGGGGAGGGACTCCCTACGAGCAGTACTTC. As protein: CASSLVWGGTPYEQYF. The chain carries TRBV5-1 and TRBJ2-4; TRBD2 aligns across 7 bases. The end of the DNA fits TRBJ2-7 better, so the J call may be wrong. The CDR3 has 16 amino acids. CDR1 is SGHRS and CDR2 is YFSETQ in the germline V gene.

This clonotype was seen only a few times. The rearrangement uses TRBV28 and TRBJ2-7; possibly TRBD1 for D (5 bases). Germline CDR1 is MDHEN and CDR2 is SYDVKM. V lost 6 bases and J lost 2, with 11 bases in between. The CDR3 length is 13 residues. The CDR3 is CASRDQGTYEQYF. DNA for the CDR3: TGTGCCAGCAGGGATCAGGGTACCTACGAGCAGTACTTC.

There are a few counts of this clonotype. This chain joins TRBV6-2 or TRBV6-3 and TRBJ2-1; D is perhaps TRBD1 (6 bases). The CDR3 is 11 residues long. The germline V and J ends were trimmed by 8 bases and 12 bases, with 14 bases remaining between them. Germline loops: CDR1 MNHEY, CDR2 SVGEGT. This CDR3 is CASGTGSWQFF. The CDR3 nucleotides are TGTGCCAGCGGAACAGGGTCGTGGCAGTTCTTC.

The rearrangement links TRBV15 to TRBJ2-3; D remains ambiguous. V was clipped by 0 bases and J by 2 bases, with 3 bases between them. Germline V lookup: CDR1 LNHNV, CDR2 YYDKDF (reference sequence). The CDR3 loop spans 13 amino acids. This chain's CDR3 is CATSRDATDTQYF. In nucleotides, the CDR3 is TGTGCCACCAGCAGAGACGCCACAGATACGCAGTATTTT.

This clonotype was found many times. V gene TRBV7-2 combines with J gene TRBJ2-3; unclear D gene. The CDR3 loop spans 13 amino acids. V dropped 2 bases and J dropped 5 bases, with 8 bases sitting between them. In germline, CDR1 is SGHTA, CDR2 FQGNSA. CDR3 sequence: CASSLRALDTQYF. The CDR3 nucleotides read TGTGCCAGCAGCTTAAGGGCTTTAGATACGCAGTATTTT.

This clonotype occurred a few times. This rearrangement joins TRBV24-1 to TRBJ2-4, with D perhaps matching TRBD2 (5 bases). The J call could be wrong; TRBJ2-7 is a better fit for the DNA end. The CDR3 totals 12 residues. Per the germline V gene, CDR1 is KGHDR and CDR2 is SFDVKD. CDR3 coding DNA: TGTGTCACTAGTTTGGATTTTGGCGAGCAGTACTTC. It translates to CVTSLDFGEQYF.